This T cell receptor beta chain stems from a study of shared clonotypes between healthy human individuals (TCRdb year 2020). For the wider study: The cohort comprised a couple of women and a few men aged 18 to 49 years. To estimate repertoire size and how much clonotype sharing occurs between individuals, the study deeply sequenced the blood TCR repertoires of several healthy adults. To increase sequencing depth and limit assay-specific biases, different laboratories used diverse techniques to prepare libraries and sequence TCR repertoires. Per donor, leukapheresis produced somewhere between about 0.94 and 10 billion PBMCs.

Using the deep immunoSEQ assay, multiplex PCR amplified TCR CDR3 regions from genomic DNA. For each cell subset, the extracted genomic DNA was distributed evenly across all wells of several immunoSEQ 96-well plates, and each plate served as one replicate. For unsorted PBMC, around 300 ng genomic DNA, equal to tens of thousands of T cell genomes, was loaded into each replicate PCR. Genomic DNA from unsorted PBMC was sequenced over ten immunoSEQ deep assay plates. Purified libraries were quantified with a Qubit 3.0 fluorometer, sized on a Bioanalyzer 2100, and re-quantified with the KAPA Library Quantification kit. Each immunoSEQ 96-well plate was sequenced on its own single-read 150-cycle Illumina NextSeq 550 flow cell. As for the authors' bioinformatics: Because the immunoSEQ output held only junctional sequences and lacked quality scores, the filtering could not match the filtering applied to full-length reads. To assign V/J genes and CDR3, sequences were annotated using PyIR, a Python wrapper for IgBLAST v1.9, with IMGT germline references. Reads with weak V/J assignments (E-value above 1e-6), missing CDR3, stop codons, out-of-frame junctions, or ambiguous translated residues were removed. V3J clonotypes were defined as sequences sharing an identical inferred V gene, J gene, and CDR3 amino acid sequence. Percentage overlap between repertoires was calculated by dividing the number of shared unique clonotypes by the size of the smaller repertoire. Three approaches were used to assess repertoire richness: RTK rarefaction, the Chao1 estimator, and Recon v2.1 estimates of unobserved clonotypes. TCRdb stores this immuneACCESS table with in-frame sequences only. Part of the clones is absent; in the studies checked, under half of the shortfall reflects unresolved V genes, and no reason is known for the rest. V and J calls and clone size are as listed in that table; D and trimming were resolved from the DNA. The sample data list under 600,000 clones, and roughly four fifths of these were observed just once. Of the sample, 12% falls within the top ten clones.

Overall study results and their limits: Sampling was limited to blood, and TCR repertoires in tissue likely differ from TCR repertoires in blood. Because the study included a small number of donors, the genetic and exposure-history diversity represented was limited. Pairwise subsampling indicated that sequencing depth was expected to affect the degree of clonotype sharing among donors.

This clone was recorded many times. The antigen this receptor binds is unknown. The sample holds no much larger clone one base away, and base qualities are not on file. The same CDR3 arises from other DNA sequences in this sample as well. Donors were healthy HIV-negative adults with no recently reported acute infections or vaccinations. Every donor was a Caucasian adult residing in Nashville, Tennessee, USA. For unsorted samples, about 87 million PBMCs were counted, and genomic DNA was extracted using the QIAamp DNA Blood Mini kit. After blood collection by leukapheresis, PBMCs were isolated using Ficoll-Histopaque density gradient centrifugation and then cryopreserved in the vapor phase of liquid nitrogen. From a lookup of the germline V gene (reference sequence), CDR1 and CDR2 are SEHNR and FQNEAQ. From the cysteine up to the phenylalanine, the CDR3 has a length of 14 residues. Kept here is only the CDR3 DNA, which spans 42 bases and is read in frame from base 1. V and J lose 2 bases and 3 bases, and a span of 10 bases separates them.

The material sequenced was PBMCs. The sequence is built from TRBV7-9 and TRBJ1-1; 5 matching bases give a weak D call of TRBD1. The source is a woman in her forties in good health. Some clones in this sample may be carry-over from other donors' samples. CDR3 sequence: CASSLRQGDTEAFF. The nucleotide sequence is given as TGTGCCAGCAGCTTACGGCAGGGAGACACTGAAGCTTTCTTT.